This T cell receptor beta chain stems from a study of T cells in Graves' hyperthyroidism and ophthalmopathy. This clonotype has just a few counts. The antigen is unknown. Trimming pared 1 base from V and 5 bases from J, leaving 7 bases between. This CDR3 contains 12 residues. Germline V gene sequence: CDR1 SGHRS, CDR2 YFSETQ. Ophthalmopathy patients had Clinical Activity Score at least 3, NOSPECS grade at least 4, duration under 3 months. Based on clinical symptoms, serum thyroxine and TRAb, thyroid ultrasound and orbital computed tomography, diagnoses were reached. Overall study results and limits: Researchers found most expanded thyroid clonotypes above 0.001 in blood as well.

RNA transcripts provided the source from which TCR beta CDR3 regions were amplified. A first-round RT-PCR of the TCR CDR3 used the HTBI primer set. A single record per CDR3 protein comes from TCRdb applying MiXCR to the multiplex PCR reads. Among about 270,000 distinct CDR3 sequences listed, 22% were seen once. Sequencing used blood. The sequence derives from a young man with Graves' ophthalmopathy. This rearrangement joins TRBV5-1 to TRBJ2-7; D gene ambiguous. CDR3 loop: CASSLQRHEQYF. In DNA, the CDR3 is TGCGCCAGCAGCTTGCAGCGCCACGAGCAGTACTTC.